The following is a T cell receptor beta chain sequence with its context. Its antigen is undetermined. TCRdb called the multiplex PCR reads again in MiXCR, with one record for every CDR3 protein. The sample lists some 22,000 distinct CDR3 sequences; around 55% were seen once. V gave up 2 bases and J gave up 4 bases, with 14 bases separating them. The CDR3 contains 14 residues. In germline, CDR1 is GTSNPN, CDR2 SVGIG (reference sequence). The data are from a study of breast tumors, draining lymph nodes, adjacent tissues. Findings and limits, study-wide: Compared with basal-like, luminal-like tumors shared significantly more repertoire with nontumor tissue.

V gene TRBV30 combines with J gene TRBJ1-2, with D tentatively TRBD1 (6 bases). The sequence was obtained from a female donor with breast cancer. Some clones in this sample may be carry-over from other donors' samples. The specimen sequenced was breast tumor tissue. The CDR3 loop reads CAWSRPGASYGYTF. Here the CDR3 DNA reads TGTGCCTGGAGTCGTCCAGGGGCTTCCTATGGCTACACCTTC.